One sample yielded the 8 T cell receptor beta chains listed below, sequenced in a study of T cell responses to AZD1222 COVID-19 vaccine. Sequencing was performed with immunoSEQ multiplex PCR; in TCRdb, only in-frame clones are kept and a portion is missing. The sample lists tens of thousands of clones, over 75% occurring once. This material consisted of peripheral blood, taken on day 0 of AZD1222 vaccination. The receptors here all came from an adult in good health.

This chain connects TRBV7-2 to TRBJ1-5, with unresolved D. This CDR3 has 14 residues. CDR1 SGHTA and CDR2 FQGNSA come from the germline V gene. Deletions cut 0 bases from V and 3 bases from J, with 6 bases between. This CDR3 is CASSLAGINQPQHF. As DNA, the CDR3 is TGTGCCAGCAGCTTAGCAGGGATCAATCAGCCCCAGCATTTT.

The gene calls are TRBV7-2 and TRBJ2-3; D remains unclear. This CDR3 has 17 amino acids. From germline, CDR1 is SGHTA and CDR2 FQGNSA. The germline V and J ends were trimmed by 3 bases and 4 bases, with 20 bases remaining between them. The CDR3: CASSLTHKSWVPDTQYF. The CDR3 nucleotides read TGTGCCAGCAGCTTGACCCATAAGAGCTGGGTCCCAGATACGCAGTATTTT.

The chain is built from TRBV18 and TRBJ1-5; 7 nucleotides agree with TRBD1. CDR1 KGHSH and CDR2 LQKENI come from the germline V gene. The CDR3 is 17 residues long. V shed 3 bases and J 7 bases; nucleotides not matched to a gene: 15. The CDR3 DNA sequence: TGTGCCAGCTCACCCGACCTGCTGACAGGGCAAGGGCAGCCCCAGCATTTT. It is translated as CASSPDLLTGQGQPQHF.

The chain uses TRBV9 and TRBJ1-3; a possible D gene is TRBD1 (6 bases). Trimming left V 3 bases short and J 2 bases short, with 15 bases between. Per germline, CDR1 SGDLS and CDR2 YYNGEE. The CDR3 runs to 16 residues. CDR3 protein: CASSGFSGVAGNTIYF. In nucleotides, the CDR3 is TGTGCCAGCAGCGGATTCTCAGGGGTCGCTGGAAACACCATATATTTT.

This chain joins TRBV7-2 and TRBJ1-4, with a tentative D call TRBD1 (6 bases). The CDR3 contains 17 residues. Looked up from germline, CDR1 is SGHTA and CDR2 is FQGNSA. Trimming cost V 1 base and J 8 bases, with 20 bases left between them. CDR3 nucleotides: TGTGCCAGCAGCTTAGAGGGGGGCGCGGGGGCGAACGAAAAACTGTTTTTT. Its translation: CASSLEGGAGANEKLFF.

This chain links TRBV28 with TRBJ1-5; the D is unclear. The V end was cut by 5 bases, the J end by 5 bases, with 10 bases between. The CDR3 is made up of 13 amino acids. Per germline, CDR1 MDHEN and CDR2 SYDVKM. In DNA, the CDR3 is TGTGCCAGCAGTACCCCTTTATATCAGCCCCAGCATTTT. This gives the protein CASSTPLYQPQHF.

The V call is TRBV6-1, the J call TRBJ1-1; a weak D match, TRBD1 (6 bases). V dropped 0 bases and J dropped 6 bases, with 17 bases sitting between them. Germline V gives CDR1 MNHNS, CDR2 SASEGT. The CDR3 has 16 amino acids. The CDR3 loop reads CASSEAPYGGQPEAFF. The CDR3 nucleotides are TGTGCCAGCAGTGAAGCGCCGTATGGGGGGCAACCTGAAGCTTTCTTT.

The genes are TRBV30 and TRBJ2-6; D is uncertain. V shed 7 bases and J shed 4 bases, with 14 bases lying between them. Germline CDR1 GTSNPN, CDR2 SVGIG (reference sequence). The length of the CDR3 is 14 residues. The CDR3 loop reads CASLTVSGANVLTF. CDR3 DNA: TGTGCCTCCCTCACAGTGTCGGGGGCCAACGTCCTGACTTTC.